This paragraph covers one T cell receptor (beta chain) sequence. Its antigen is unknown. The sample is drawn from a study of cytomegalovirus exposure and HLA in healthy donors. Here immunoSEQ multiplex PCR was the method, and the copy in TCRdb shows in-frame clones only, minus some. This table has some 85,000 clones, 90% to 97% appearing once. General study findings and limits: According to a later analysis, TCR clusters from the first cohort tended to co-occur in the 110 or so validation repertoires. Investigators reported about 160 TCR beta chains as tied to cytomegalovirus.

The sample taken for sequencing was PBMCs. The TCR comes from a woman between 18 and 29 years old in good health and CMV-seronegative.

The DNA for the CDR3 is TGCGCCAGCAGAAGACTAGCGGGGTTAAATGAGCAGTTCTTC. This translates into CASRRLAGLNEQFF. J is TRBJ2-1 and V is TRBV4-1; 11 positions match TRBD2. This CDR3 is 14 amino acids long. J was trimmed by 7 bases and V by 6 bases; bases with no gene match: 5. Germline V CDR1 and CDR2: MGHRA, YSYEKL.